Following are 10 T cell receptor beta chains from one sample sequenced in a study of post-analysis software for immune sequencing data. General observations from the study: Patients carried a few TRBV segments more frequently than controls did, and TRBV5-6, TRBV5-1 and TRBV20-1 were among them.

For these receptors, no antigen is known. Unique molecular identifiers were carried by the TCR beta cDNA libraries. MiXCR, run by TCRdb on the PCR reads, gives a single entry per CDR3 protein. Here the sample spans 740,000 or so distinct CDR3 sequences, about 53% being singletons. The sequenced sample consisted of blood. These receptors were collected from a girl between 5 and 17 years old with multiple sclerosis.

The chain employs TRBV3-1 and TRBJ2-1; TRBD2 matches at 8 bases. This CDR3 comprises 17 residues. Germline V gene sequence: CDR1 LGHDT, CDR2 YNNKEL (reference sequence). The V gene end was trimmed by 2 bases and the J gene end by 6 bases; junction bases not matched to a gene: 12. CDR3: CASSQPYGLAGRNEQFF. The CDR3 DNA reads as TGTGCCAGCAGCCAACCATACGGACTAGCCGGTCGCAATGAGCAGTTCTTC.

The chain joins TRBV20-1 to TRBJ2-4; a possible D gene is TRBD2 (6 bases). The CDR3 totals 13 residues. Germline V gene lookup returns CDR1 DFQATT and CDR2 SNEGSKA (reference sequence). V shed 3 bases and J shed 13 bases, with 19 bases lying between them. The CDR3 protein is CSARLAGLHEQYF. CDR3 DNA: TGCAGTGCTAGGCTAGCTGGACTACATGAGCAGTACTTC.

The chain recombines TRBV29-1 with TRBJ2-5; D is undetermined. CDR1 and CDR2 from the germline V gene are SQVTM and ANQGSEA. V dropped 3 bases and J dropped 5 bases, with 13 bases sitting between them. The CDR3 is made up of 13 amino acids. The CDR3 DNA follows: TGCAGCGTTGACAGATTAGTTGGGGAGACCCAGTACTTC. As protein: CSVDRLVGETQYF.

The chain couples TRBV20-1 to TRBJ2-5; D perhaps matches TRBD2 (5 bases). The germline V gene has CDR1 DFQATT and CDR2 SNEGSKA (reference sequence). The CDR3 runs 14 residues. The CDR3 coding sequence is TGCAGCGAACCGATGGGAGCGCACACTAGGGAGCAGTACTTC. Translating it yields CSEPMGAHTREQYF.

CDR3 loop: CASSLGGPDINEQFF. The CDR3 bases are TGCGCCAGCAGCTTGGGGGGGCCAGATATTAATGAGCAGTTCTTC. The chain couples TRBV5-1 to TRBJ2-1; D is possibly TRBD1 (6 bases). CDR1 SGHRS and CDR2 YFSETQ come from the germline V gene. V dropped 0 bases and J dropped 7 bases, with 14 bases sitting between them. This CDR3 comprises 15 residues.

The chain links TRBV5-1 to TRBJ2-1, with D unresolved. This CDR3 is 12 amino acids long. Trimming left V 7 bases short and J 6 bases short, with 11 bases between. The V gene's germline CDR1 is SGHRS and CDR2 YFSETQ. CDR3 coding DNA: TGCGCCAGCGGCAACAGTCGCAATGAGCAGTTCTTC. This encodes CASGNSRNEQFF.

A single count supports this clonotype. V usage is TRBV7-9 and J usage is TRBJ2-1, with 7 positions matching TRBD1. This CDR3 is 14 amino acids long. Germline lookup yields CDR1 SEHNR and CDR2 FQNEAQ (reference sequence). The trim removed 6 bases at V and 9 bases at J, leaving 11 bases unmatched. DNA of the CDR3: TGTGCCAGCAGTCCTGACAGGGATGAAGGTGAGCAGTTCTTC. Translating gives CASSPDRDEGEQFF. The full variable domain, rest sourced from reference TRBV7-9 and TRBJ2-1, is DTGVSQNPRHKITKRGQNVTFRCDPISEHNRLYWYRQTLGQGPEFLTYFQNEAQLEKSRLLSDRFSAERPKGSFSTLEIQRTEQGDSAMYLCASSPDRDEGEQFFGPGTRLTVL.

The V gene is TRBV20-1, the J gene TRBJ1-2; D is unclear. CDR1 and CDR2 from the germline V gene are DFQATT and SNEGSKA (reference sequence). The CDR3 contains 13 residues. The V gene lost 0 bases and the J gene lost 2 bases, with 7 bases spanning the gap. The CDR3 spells CSARDWANYGYTF. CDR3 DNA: TGCAGTGCTAGAGATTGGGCCAACTATGGCTACACCTTC.

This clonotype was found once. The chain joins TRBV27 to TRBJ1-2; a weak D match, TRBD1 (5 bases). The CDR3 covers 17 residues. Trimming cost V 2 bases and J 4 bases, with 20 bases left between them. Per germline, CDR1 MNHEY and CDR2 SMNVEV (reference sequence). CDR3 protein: CASSLNLPTGTGYGYTF. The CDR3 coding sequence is TGTGCCAGCAGTTTAAACCTCCCGACGGGGACGGGCTATGGCTACACCTTC.

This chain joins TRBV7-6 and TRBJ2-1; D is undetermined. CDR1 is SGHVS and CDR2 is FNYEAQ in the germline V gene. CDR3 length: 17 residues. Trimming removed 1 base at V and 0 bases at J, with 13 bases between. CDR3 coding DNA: TGTGCCAGCAGCTTAGAGCCCAGCCCCAGCTCCTACAATGAGCAGTTCTTC. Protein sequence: CASSLEPSPSSYNEQFF.